The 32 T cell receptor beta chains reported below all come from one sample, sequenced in a study of T cells expressing NK-cell markers. Each CDR3 protein gets one entry in TCRdb, which reprocessed the 5' RACE reads and gives no DNA. The listing records about 540,000 distinct CDR3 sequences. The source material was blood T cells: a sorted CD56 or NKG2C T cell subset, CD4+ or CD8+ T cells, or bulk PBMC T cells (not recorded which). These receptors were taken from a man aged 18 to 30 in good health.

The chain carries TRBV24-1 and TRBJ1-2; no DNA is available, so the TRBD1 call from TCRdb remains unchecked. There are 17 residues in the CDR3. Germline V gives CDR1 KGHDR, CDR2 SFDVKD. The CDR3 region is CATSARDRPNLNYGYTF.

The CDR3 here is CASSQKRGSGNEQFF. The chain links TRBV4-3 to TRBJ2-1; without DNA, the TCRdb call of TRBD1 cannot be checked. Per the germline V gene, CDR1 is LGHNA and CDR2 is YSLEER. The length of the CDR3 is 15 residues.

The rearrangement uses TRBV18 and TRBJ1-1. Germline assignment: CDR1 KGHSH and CDR2 LQKENI. This CDR3 comprises 15 residues. This chain's CDR3 is CASSPKGGPNTEAFF.

V and J are TRBV7-9 and TRBJ1-1. The CDR3 loop spans 11 amino acids. Germline lookup yields CDR1 SEHNR and CDR2 FQNEAQ (reference sequence). This CDR3 reads CASSLTTEAFF. The full variable domain, its missing parts supplied by reference TRBV7-9 and TRBJ1-1, is DTGVSQNPRHKITKRGQNVTFRCDPISEHNRLYWYRQTLGQGPEFLTYFQNEAQLEKSRLLSDRFSAERPKGSFSTLEIQRTEQGDSAMYLCASSLTTEAFFGQGTRLTVV.

The chain has TRBV7-9 and TRBJ2-1; the D gene TCRdb calls, TRBD2, cannot be checked with no DNA. CDR3 length: 16 amino acids. Germline V lookup: CDR1 SEHNR, CDR2 FQNEAQ (reference sequence). CDR3 amino acids: CASSPRSLAGSDEQFF.

The V gene is TRBV7-7, the J gene TRBJ2-1; TCRdb outputs TRBD2, but without DNA this stays unchecked. The CDR3 is made up of 16 amino acids. The germline CDR1 and CDR2 sequences are SSHAT and FNYEAQ (reference sequence). CDR3 residues: CASSKTGTSAYNEQFF. Supplemented by reference TRBV7-7 and TRBJ2-1, the full variable domain reads GAGVSQSPRYKVTKRGQDVTLRCDPISSHATLYWYQQALGQGPEFLTYFNYEAQPDKSGLPSDRFSAERPEGSISTLTIQRTEQRDSAMYRCASSKTGTSAYNEQFFGPGTRLTVL.

The chain couples TRBV5-1 to TRBJ2-1; TCRdb selects TRBD2, and the lack of DNA leaves this call unchecked. There are 14 residues in the CDR3. The germline gives CDR1 SGHRS, CDR2 YFSETQ. The CDR3 sequence is CASSLGLASHEQFF.

The V gene is TRBV7-9, the J gene TRBJ2-1; TCRdb's assignment of TRBD1 cannot be checked, as there is no DNA. The CDR3 is 17 residues long. Germline V gene lookup returns CDR1 SEHNR and CDR2 FQNEAQ (reference sequence). The CDR3 here is CASSSNNPGQGYNEQFF.

This rearrangement joins TRBV4-2 to TRBJ2-1; lacking DNA, the TRBD2 call made by TCRdb goes unchecked. The germline gives CDR1 LGHNA, CDR2 YNFKEQ. The CDR3 is 16 residues long. The CDR3 protein is CASSSRGTSGINEQFF.

This chain connects TRBV20-1 to TRBJ2-1; TCRdb's D call of TRBD2 is untestable without DNA. From germline, CDR1 is DFQATT and CDR2 SNEGSKA (reference sequence). The CDR3 is 16 residues long. CDR3 protein: CSASGPGLAAYNEQFF.

This chain uses TRBV5-6 with TRBJ1-5. Germline V gene data show CDR1 as SGHDT and CDR2 as YYEEEE. This CDR3 has 16 residues. The CDR3 sequence is CASSSGQTYSNQPQHF.

V and J are TRBV24-1 and TRBJ2-1; TCRdb selects TRBD1, and the lack of DNA leaves this call unchecked. Germline assignment: CDR1 KGHDR and CDR2 SFDVKD. The CDR3 loop spans 14 amino acids. The CDR3 region is CATSDTSGYNEQFF.

The chain has TRBV12-3 or TRBV12-4 and TRBJ2-6; absent DNA, TCRdb's TRBD2 call cannot be checked. The CDR3 runs 16 residues. CDR3 amino acids: CASSLLRQSGANVLTF.

The chain recombines TRBV11-2 with TRBJ2-1. Germline CDR1 SGHAT, CDR2 FQNNGV. The CDR3 length is 15 residues. This CDR3 is CASSLVRGKQNEQFF.

The chain is built from TRBV5-1 and TRBJ2-3; the TCRdb call, TRBD2, lacks DNA for checking. There are 19 residues in the CDR3. Germline V gene data show CDR1 as SGHRS and CDR2 as YFSETQ. CDR3 residues: CASELDKGLAGGIRDTQYF.

The chain is built from TRBV20-1 and TRBJ2-5. The CDR3 covers 13 residues. Germline CDR1 reads DFQATT; CDR2 reads SNEGSKA (reference sequence). CDR3 region: CSAHSNAQETQYF.

The rearrangement links TRBV4-1 to TRBJ1-5; TCRdb lists TRBD1, though no DNA is available to test this call. Germline lookup yields CDR1 MGHRA and CDR2 YSYEKL. The CDR3 runs 16 residues. The CDR3 reads CASSQPGQGSNQPQHF.

The CDR3 sequence is CASTLYGYTDTQYF. The chain employs TRBV5-1 and TRBJ2-3. This CDR3 spans 14 amino acids. Germline CDR1 is SGHRS and CDR2 is YFSETQ.

The V and J genes are TRBV12-3 or TRBV12-4 and TRBJ2-5; TCRdb proposes TRBD1, but this gene call is untestable without DNA. There are 14 residues in the CDR3. CDR3 sequence: CASSFGNRGETQYF.

The chain employs TRBV7-8 and TRBJ2-1; TCRdb indicates TRBD1, and absent DNA this call remains unverified. The CDR3 loop spans 14 amino acids. Germline CDR1 and CDR2: SGHVS and FQNEAQ. The CDR3 here is CASSYGNPSHEQFF.

The chain carries TRBV7-4 and TRBJ2-7; TCRdb's D call, TRBD2, is unchecked because there is no DNA. The germline V gene encodes CDR1 SGHVT and CDR2 SQSDAQ. This CDR3 has 14 amino acids. This CDR3 is CASSLILGGYEQYF.

The chain couples TRBV6-1 to TRBJ1-5. Germline lookup yields CDR1 MNHNS and CDR2 SASEGT. The CDR3 covers 14 residues. The CDR3 loop reads CASSEGLGGQPQHF.

J is TRBJ2-1 and V is TRBV6-2 or TRBV6-3; TCRdb outputs TRBD1, but without DNA this stays unchecked. The CDR3 loop spans 17 amino acids. CDR1 is MNHEY, CDR2 SVGEGT, per germline. CDR3 region: CASRTQQGASSYNEQFF.

V and J are TRBV7-8 and TRBJ1-5; the TRBD1 assignment by TCRdb is unverifiable without DNA. The germline gives CDR1 SGHVS, CDR2 FQNEAQ. This CDR3 contains 16 residues. The CDR3 spells CASSPDRDRWNQPQHF.

The chain carries TRBV6-6 and TRBJ2-1. The CDR3 is 13 residues long. CDR1 MNHNY and CDR2 SVGAGI come from the germline V gene (reference sequence). CDR3 residues: CASSYGMGNEQFF.

CDR3: CASSHGLAGGRGSYNEQFF. The chain couples TRBV3-1 to TRBJ2-1; the D gene TCRdb calls, TRBD2, cannot be checked with no DNA. CDR1 is LGHDT, CDR2 YNNKEL, per germline (reference sequence). The CDR3 runs 19 residues.

This chain uses TRBV7-9 with TRBJ1-6; the TRBD1 assignment by TCRdb is unverifiable without DNA. This CDR3 region has 14 residues. CDR1 SEHNR and CDR2 FQNEAQ come from the germline V gene (reference sequence). The CDR3 reads CASSPGTVLSPLHF.

The rearrangement joins TRBV4-1 to TRBJ1-5; absent DNA, TCRdb's TRBD1 call cannot be checked. Germline loops: CDR1 MGHRA, CDR2 YSYEKL. CDR3 size: 15 residues. The CDR3 loop reads CASSPGPVSNQPQHF.

This chain uses TRBV12-3 or TRBV12-4 with TRBJ2-1; checking the TCRdb D call of TRBD2 is not possible without DNA. This CDR3 spans 16 amino acids. The chain's CDR3 is CASSRTSGENWNEQFF.

The V and J genes are TRBV24-1 and TRBJ1-2. The CDR3 runs 12 residues. The V gene's germline CDR1 is KGHDR and CDR2 SFDVKD. CDR3 amino acids: CATSETKYGYTF.

The CDR3 spells CSVGGGTGRYNEQFF. The chain joins TRBV29-1 to TRBJ2-1; the TCRdb call, TRBD1, lacks DNA for checking. There are 15 residues in the CDR3. CDR1 and CDR2 from the germline V gene are SQVTM and ANQGSEA.

The rearrangement joins TRBV18 to TRBJ2-1. Germline V gene lookup returns CDR1 KGHSH and CDR2 LQKENI. CDR3 size: 13 residues. The CDR3 loop is CASSLGRLGEQFF. The whole variable domain, remainder taken from reference TRBV18 and TRBJ2-1, is NAGVMQNPRHLVRRRGQEARLRCSPMKGHSHVYWYRQLPEEGLKFMVYLQKENIIDESGMPKERFSAEFPKEGPSILRIQQVVRGDSAAYFCASSLGRLGEQFFGPGTRLTVL.